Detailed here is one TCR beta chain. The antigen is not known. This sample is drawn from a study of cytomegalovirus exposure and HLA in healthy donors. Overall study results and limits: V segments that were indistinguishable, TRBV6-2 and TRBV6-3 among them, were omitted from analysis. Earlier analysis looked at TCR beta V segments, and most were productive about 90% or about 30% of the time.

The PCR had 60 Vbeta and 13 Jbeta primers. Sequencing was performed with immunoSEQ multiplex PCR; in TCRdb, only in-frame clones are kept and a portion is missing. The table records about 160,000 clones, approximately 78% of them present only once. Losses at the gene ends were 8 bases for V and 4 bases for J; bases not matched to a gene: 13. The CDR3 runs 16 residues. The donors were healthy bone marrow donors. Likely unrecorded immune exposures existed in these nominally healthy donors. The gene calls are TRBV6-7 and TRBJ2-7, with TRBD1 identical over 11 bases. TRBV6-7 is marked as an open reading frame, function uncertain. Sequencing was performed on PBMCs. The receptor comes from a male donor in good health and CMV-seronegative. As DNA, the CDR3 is TGTGCCAGCCCCAAATGGGGACAGGGGGGAGCGTACGAGCAGTACTTC. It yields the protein CASPKWGQGGAYEQYF.